Presented here are 28 T cell receptor beta chains from one specimen sequenced in a study of cytomegalovirus exposure and HLA in healthy donors. The PCR ran on 60 Vbeta and 13 Jbeta primers. Some clones are missing from TCRdb's copy, which holds only in-frame ones; the method was immunoSEQ multiplex PCR. Of about 160,000 clones listed, 82% are singletons. Material for sequencing was PBMCs. These receptors were taken from a girl aged 5 to 17 in good health and CMV-seropositive.

The J gene is TRBJ1-5, the V gene TRBV6-4, with D perhaps TRBD1 (6 bases). V lost 8 bases and J 5 bases, leaving 22 bases between the germline ends. The CDR3 is 16 residues long. CDR1 and CDR2 from the germline V gene are MRHNA and SNTAGT. CDR3 nucleotides: TGTGCCAGCGCCGCATATGTCAGGGACAATCATCAGCCCCAGCATTTT. This gives the protein CASAAYVRDNHQPQHF.

This clone was observed once. The gene calls are TRBV29-1 and TRBJ1-2; possible D gene TRBD1, 6 bases. This CDR3 is 15 amino acids long. Trimming took 2 bases from V and 1 from J, leaving 14 bases between them. Germline lookup yields CDR1 SQVTM and CDR2 ANQGSEA. This chain's CDR3 is CSVENPGTNNYGYTF. CDR3 DNA: TGCAGCGTTGAAAACCCCGGGACAAATAACTATGGCTACACCTTC.

CDR3 sequence: CASTPSGQTYNEQFF. In DNA, the CDR3 is TGTGCCAGCACCCCCTCTGGACAGACATACAATGAGCAGTTCTTC. The J gene is TRBJ2-1, the V gene TRBV7-9; maybe TRBD1 (6 bases). There are 15 residues in the CDR3. V was shortened by 7 bases and J by 4 bases, with 17 bases between the two germline ends. CDR1 and CDR2 from the germline V gene are SEHNR and FQNEAQ (reference sequence).

This chain connects TRBV29-1 to TRBJ2-1; 12 bases fit TRBD2. Trimming at V came to 5 bases and at J to 16 bases, leaving 12 bases not matched to a gene. The CDR3 is 13 amino acids. The germline gives CDR1 SQVTM, CDR2 ANQGSEA. The CDR3 spells CSVKPRLAGVLFF. CDR3 sequence (DNA): TGCAGCGTTAAGCCCAGACTAGCGGGAGTTCTTTTCTTC.

The chain joins TRBV7-8 to TRBJ1-2, with D possibly TRBD1 on 6 matching bases. Trimming shortened V by 4 bases and J by 9 bases, and 15 bases separated the two germline ends. In germline, CDR1 is SGHVS, CDR2 FQNEAQ. The CDR3 length is 13 residues. As DNA, the CDR3 is TGTGCCAGCAGCTCGAGAGAGGGACATCGCTACACCTTC. It encodes CASSSREGHRYTF. Based on the CDR3 plus reference TRBV7-8 and TRBJ1-2, the full variable domain is GAGVSQSPRYKVAKRGQDVALRCDPISGHVSLFWYQQALGQGPEFLTYFQNEAQLDKSGLPSDRFFAERPEGSVSTLKIQRTQQEDSAVYLCASSSREGHRYTFGSGTRLTVV.

This chain uses TRBV2 with TRBJ1-2; TRBD1 aligns across 11 bases. This CDR3 spans 13 amino acids. The germline gives CDR1 SNHLY, CDR2 FYNNEI. V shed 11 bases, J shed 5 bases, and the junction held 7 bases outside the gene matches. CDR3: CAGRTGGGYGYTF. For the CDR3, the DNA is TGTGCCGGAAGGACAGGGGGCGGTTATGGCTACACCTTC.

The chain uses TRBV4-1 and TRBJ1-3; no definite D call. This CDR3 is 12 amino acids long. Germline V gene sequence: CDR1 MGHRA, CDR2 YSYEKL. V lost 4 bases and J lost 1, with 2 bases in between. The CDR3 nucleotides are TGCGCCAGCAGCCCTTCTGGAAACACCATATATTTT. Its translation: CASSPSGNTIYF.

The J gene is TRBJ1-3, the V gene TRBV9; maybe TRBD1 (6 bases). V was cut by 0 bases and J by 0 bases, with 16 bases left in between. Per germline, CDR1 SGDLS and CDR2 YYNGEE. The CDR3 covers 18 residues. CDR3 protein: CASSVGPRGKFSGNTIYF. CDR3 bases: TGTGCCAGCAGCGTAGGGCCCAGGGGAAAGTTCTCTGGAAACACCATATATTTT.

This chain joins TRBV4-1 and TRBJ2-3; TRBD2 is a possible D gene (6 bases). Germline V gene data show CDR1 as MGHRA and CDR2 as YSYEKL. V was shortened by 4 bases and J by 5 bases, with 16 bases between the two germline ends. The CDR3 covers 15 residues. The CDR3 here is CASSRIPGDGDTQYF. In DNA form, the CDR3 reads TGCGCCAGCAGCCGTATCCCGGGAGACGGAGATACGCAGTATTTT.

The V gene is TRBV5-4, the J gene TRBJ2-7, with 7 bases matching TRBD1. This CDR3 comprises 14 residues. Germline CDR1 is SGHNT and CDR2 is YYREEE (reference sequence). J lost 4 bases, V lost 1 base, and 5 bases had no gene match. The DNA of the CDR3 is TGTGCCAGCAGCTTGAAGGGGGCGGCGTACGAGCAGTACTTC. Translating it yields CASSLKGAAYEQYF. The full variable domain, rest sourced from reference TRBV5-4 and TRBJ2-7, is ETGVTQSPTHLIKTRGQQVTLRCSSQSGHNTVSWYQQALGQGPQFIFQYYREEENGRGNFPPRFSGLQFPNYSSELNVNALELDDSALYLCASSLKGAAYEQYFGPGTRLTVT.

The rearrangement links TRBV10-3 to TRBJ2-1; tentative D call: TRBD2 (5 bases). The ends were cut back, 0 bases at V and 5 bases at J, with 14 bases in the middle. CDR1 is ENHRY, CDR2 SYGVKD, per germline. The CDR3 spans 16 residues. The CDR3 DNA reads TGTGCCATCAGTGAGTCACGCGCTAGCTGGGACAATGAGCAGTTCTTC. This gives the protein CAISESRASWDNEQFF.

The CDR3 spells CASSQDGGAAYNEQFF. The CDR3 DNA sequence: TGCGCCAGCAGCCAAGATGGGGGGGCCGCGTACAATGAGCAGTTCTTC. This rearrangement joins TRBV4-3 to TRBJ2-1, with a tentative D call TRBD2 (7 bases). The CDR3 extends over 16 amino acids. The V end lost 0 bases, the J end lost 4 bases, and 13 bases lay between the germline ends. Germline assignment: CDR1 LGHNA and CDR2 YSLEER.

The chain is built from TRBV5-1 and TRBJ1-4; weak D call: TRBD1 (6 bases). Germline V gene lookup returns CDR1 SGHRS and CDR2 YFSETQ. This CDR3 has 15 amino acids. Trimming took off 1 base at V and 6 bases at J, with 13 bases between the two ends. CDR3 DNA sequence: TGCGCCAGCAGCTTGACAGGGTGGTATTATGAAAAACTGTTTTTT. It yields the protein CASSLTGWYYEKLFF.

This chain joins TRBV6-1 and TRBJ1-1; a possible D gene is TRBD1 (6 bases). The CDR3 is 13 residues long. V was cut by 4 bases and J by 1 base, with 7 bases left in between. Looked up from germline, CDR1 is MNHNS and CDR2 is SASEGT. This CDR3 reads CASSVRGNTEAFF. CDR3 sequence (DNA): TGTGCCAGCAGTGTCAGGGGGAACACTGAAGCTTTCTTT.

This clone showed up just once. V gene TRBV21-1 combines with J gene TRBJ1-5; the listed D gene, TRBD1, was not tested against the DNA. TRBV21-1 is a pseudogene segment. The CDR3 is made up of 16 amino acids. The CDR3 region has the DNA TGTGCCAGCAGCACCCACGTGACAGGGGTCCGGGGGCCCCAGCATTTT. Translating gives CASSTHVTGVRGPQHF.

This chain uses TRBV9 with TRBJ2-7; no clear D gene. The germline gives CDR1 SGDLS, CDR2 YYNGEE. The CDR3 consists of 13 residues. The V and J ends lost 3 bases and 3 bases respectively, with 10 bases between them. In nucleotides, the CDR3 is TGTGCCAGCAGCGCCCCCCAAAACTACGAGCAGTACTTC. As protein: CASSAPQNYEQYF.

The chain carries TRBV9 and TRBJ2-1, with 7 bases fitting TRBD2. The CDR3 spans 15 residues. V lost 6 bases and J lost 0; bases outside the gene matches: 6. Germline V gene sequence: CDR1 SGDLS, CDR2 YYNGEE. The DNA of the CDR3 is TGTGCCAGCACCCTGGGGGGGAACTCCTACAATGAGCAGTTCTTC. Amino acid sequence: CASTLGGNSYNEQFF.

The V call is TRBV6-6, the J call TRBJ1-5; 8 nucleotides agree with TRBD1. Germline V gene lookup returns CDR1 MNHNY and CDR2 SVGAGI (reference sequence). The CDR3 length is 16 residues. Losses at the gene ends were 4 bases for V and 0 bases for J; bases not matched to a gene: 5. CDR3 sequence: CASSSVQGDSNQPQHF. As DNA, the CDR3 is TGTGCCAGCAGTTCGGTACAGGGGGATAGCAATCAGCCCCAGCATTTT.

Only a few counts were recorded for this clone. The chain carries TRBV30 and TRBJ1-2, with a possible D match to TRBD1 (5 bases). CDR1 GTSNPN and CDR2 SVGIG come from the germline V gene (reference sequence). This CDR3 contains 13 residues. The germline V and J ends were trimmed by 0 bases and 8 bases, with 13 bases remaining between them. Here the CDR3 DNA reads TGTGCCTGGAGTGTGGAATGGGGCAGGGGCTACACCTTC. The encoded protein is CAWSVEWGRGYTF.

This clone has only one observation. The chain employs TRBV5-8 and TRBJ2-7, with 8 bases fitting TRBD1. Germline V gene data show CDR1 as SGHTS and CDR2 as YDEGEE. CDR3 size: 12 residues. V lost 4 bases, J lost 5 bases, and 2 bases stayed unmatched. CDR3 sequence (DNA): TGTGCCAGCAGCCCGGACAGGGACGAGCAGTACTTC. Translated, it gives CASSPDRDEQYF.

The chain carries TRBV30 and TRBJ1-1; 9 bases line up with TRBD1. Looked up from germline, CDR1 is GTSNPN and CDR2 is SVGIG (reference sequence). V lost 2 bases, J lost 7 bases, and 11 bases stayed unmatched. This CDR3 comprises 15 residues. CDR3 bases: TGTGCCTGGAGTCCTCCCGGGACAGGGAGACTTGAAGCTTTCTTT. This sequence encodes CAWSPPGTGRLEAFF.

This rearrangement joins TRBV4-1 to TRBJ2-7; 10 bases map to TRBD2. Per the germline V gene, CDR1 is MGHRA and CDR2 is YSYEKL. The length of the CDR3 is 16 residues. The trim removed 0 bases at V and 6 bases at J, leaving 8 bases unmatched. The CDR3 region is CASSQDPLAGVGEQYF. In DNA form, the CDR3 reads TGCGCCAGCAGCCAAGATCCGCTAGCGGGAGTGGGCGAGCAGTACTTC.

Notes on this clone: In the same sample, other DNA sequences code for this CDR3. J is TRBJ1-1 and V is TRBV5-1, with TRBD1 as a possible D gene (6 bases). Trimming pared 4 bases from V and 4 bases from J, leaving 14 bases between. CDR1 and CDR2 from the germline V gene are SGHRS and YFSETQ. The CDR3 loop spans 14 amino acids. Written as DNA, the CDR3 is TGCGCCAGCAGCCTAGAGGGAGGGGGCACTGAAGCTTTCTTT. As protein: CASSLEGGGTEAFF.

The CDR3 reads CATSQPRGTEAFF. CDR3 in DNA: TGTGCCACCAGCCAGCCGAGGGGGACAGAAGCTTTCTTT. The chain is built from TRBV15 and TRBJ1-1; possible D gene TRBD1, 6 bases. This CDR3 comprises 13 residues. Per the germline V gene, CDR1 is LNHNV and CDR2 is YYDKDF (reference sequence). V was shortened by 5 bases and J by 8 bases, with 15 bases between the two germline ends.

As regards this clone: One end of the junction is discordant with germline, which a read error may explain. V gene TRBV7-7 combines with J gene TRBJ2-3; 7 bases agree with TRBD2. The CDR3 consists of 15 residues. Germline V gives CDR1 SSHAT, CDR2 FNYEAQ (reference sequence). The CDR3 sequence is CASSQLAPDTDTQYF. The CDR3 DNA follows: TGTGCTAGCAGCCAACTAGCGCCCGACACAGATACGCAGTATTTT.

The genes are TRBV4-1 and TRBJ1-5; D may be TRBD1 (6 bases). Trimming left V 0 bases short and J 0 bases short, with 12 bases between. CDR1 MGHRA and CDR2 YSYEKL come from the germline V gene. The CDR3 is 17 amino acids. The CDR3 nucleotides are TGCGCCAGCAGCCAAGATAGGGACATTCATAGCAATCAGCCCCAGCATTTT. Residues: CASSQDRDIHSNQPQHF.

The chain joins TRBV28 to TRBJ1-2, with TRBD1 as a possible D gene (6 bases). Trimming left V 7 bases short and J 1 base short, with 28 bases between. The CDR3 is 19 amino acids. Germline V gene sequence: CDR1 MDHEN, CDR2 SYDVKM. The CDR3 region is CASTKTRGVTGLVNYGYTF. In DNA, the CDR3 is TGTGCCAGCACCAAAACCCGGGGGGTGACAGGATTAGTTAACTATGGCTACACCTTC.

V is TRBV6-1 and J is TRBJ2-7, with 11 nucleotides matching TRBD1. The trim removed 2 bases at V and 6 bases at J, leaving 9 bases unmatched. This CDR3 has 16 residues. Germline V gene data show CDR1 as MNHNS and CDR2 as SASEGT. Written as DNA, the CDR3 is TGTGCCAGCAGTGAAAGGACGGGGACAGGGGGTTCCGAGCAGTACTTC. It is translated as CASSERTGTGGSEQYF.